Detailed here is one T cell receptor (beta chain). Antigen: not known. Donors were nominally healthy when sampled, though unrecorded immune exposures were likely. CDR1 is LNHNV and CDR2 is YYDKDF in the germline V gene (reference sequence). The CDR3 contains 18 residues. Trimming removed 1 base from V and 4 bases from J; junction bases left unmatched: 10. The PCR contained 60 Vbeta and 13 Jbeta primers. Assay used: immunoSEQ multiplex PCR; TCRdb lists only in-frame clones, some missing. The table has under 200,000 clones, around 79% seen once; the top ten hold nearly 0.4%. The data originate from a study of cytomegalovirus exposure and HLA in healthy donors. Across the whole study: For the roughly 390 genotyped donors, 75% to 90% fell within the Caucasian-associated ancestry cluster.

Study outcomes and limitations: The HLA-A and HLA-B alleles of most subjects were reportedly predicted accurately from TCR beta sequences.

Sequencing input: PBMCs. The clonotype was recovered from a male donor in good health and CMV-seropositive. This chain links TRBV15 with TRBJ2-2; 9 bases map to TRBD1. The CDR3 bases are TGTGCCACCAGCAGAGTTCGGGACAGGGTCGGGAGCACCGGGGAGCTGTTTTTT. This gives the protein CATSRVRDRVGSTGELFF.